The 18 T cell receptor beta chains below were found in one sample sequenced in a study of cytotoxic CD8 clonotypes in ibrutinib-treated CLL. The table came from immunoSEQ multiplex PCR; TCRdb's copy has only in-frame clones and leaves some out. In the table there are about 140,000 clones, about 91% of which are singletons. The sequencing used PBMCs, collected after 12 months of ibrutinib treatment. The receptors originated from a human donor with chronic lymphocytic leukemia.

The chain is built from TRBV12-5 and TRBJ2-1; 13 bases agree with TRBD2. CDR1 is LGHNT and CDR2 is FRNRAP in the germline V gene. The J segment lost 7 bases and the V segment lost 4 bases, leaving 10 bases of the junction unmatched. The CDR3 has 17 amino acids. CDR3 region: CASGSPLTSGRNNEQFF. CDR3 bases: TGTGCTAGTGGTTCACCTCTGACTAGCGGGAGGAATAATGAGCAGTTCTTC.

Written as DNA, the CDR3 is TGTGCCAGCAGCGTAGCGGGGACAGAGGCAGGAAACACCATATATTTT. Its translation is CASSVAGTEAGNTIYF. This chain connects TRBV9 to TRBJ1-3, with 7 positions matching TRBD1. Trimming at V came to 0 bases and at J to 4 bases, leaving 7 bases not matched to a gene. In germline, CDR1 is SGDLS, CDR2 YYNGEE. The CDR3 covers 16 residues.

The chain employs TRBV7-8 and TRBJ2-7, with a tentative D call TRBD2 (7 bases). V was clipped by 3 bases and J by 4 bases, with 19 bases between them. The CDR3 runs to 16 residues. In germline, CDR1 is SGHVS, CDR2 FQNEAQ. The CDR3 DNA reads TGTGCCAGCAGCTTTGGCTTCGGCAGGGGAGGGTACGAGCAGTACTTC. It specifies CASSFGFGRGGYEQYF.

The genes are TRBV5-1 and TRBJ1-1, with a possible D match to TRBD1 (6 bases). Per germline, CDR1 SGHRS and CDR2 YFSETQ. The CDR3 is 15 amino acids. V was trimmed by 0 bases and J by 0 bases, leaving 9 bases between them. The CDR3 nucleotides read TGCGCCAGCAGCTTGGTAACAGGGATGAACACTGAAGCTTTCTTT. It encodes CASSLVTGMNTEAFF.

This chain uses TRBV14 with TRBJ1-2; TRBD1 is a possible D gene (6 bases). Germline CDR1 and CDR2: SGHDN and FVKESK. Trimming stripped 1 base from V and 1 base from J, with 10 bases between. This CDR3 is built from 15 residues. Written as DNA, the CDR3 is TGTGCCAGCAGCCAAGCACAGGGTGTTAACTATGGCTACACCTTC. This gives the protein CASSQAQGVNYGYTF.

This chain uses TRBV7-9 with TRBJ1-1; D ambiguous. The CDR3 sequence is 13 residues long. V lost 5 bases to trimming and J lost 11 bases, with 18 bases between them. CDR1 and CDR2 (germline): SEHNR, FQNEAQ (reference sequence). The CDR3: CASSPAWEGGAFF. The CDR3 DNA reads TGTGCCAGCAGCCCCGCTTGGGAGGGCGGCGCTTTCTTT.

The V and J genes are TRBV18 and TRBJ1-1; maybe TRBD1 (5 bases). Deletions cut 3 bases from V and 4 bases from J, with 15 bases between. Germline lookup yields CDR1 KGHSH and CDR2 LQKENI. The CDR3 loop spans 15 amino acids. Here the CDR3 reads CASSPAGASGTEAFF. In nucleotides, the CDR3 is TGTGCCAGCTCACCGGCTGGGGCTAGTGGCACTGAAGCTTTCTTT.

The rearrangement uses TRBV6-6 and TRBJ1-1, with D unresolved. The CDR3 length is 14 residues. Germline V CDR1 and CDR2: MNHNY, SVGAGI (reference sequence). Trimming shortened V by 7 bases and J by 6 bases, and 18 bases separated the two germline ends. The CDR3 DNA is TGTGCCAGCACTGTTTTAATCCGGGCCCCTGAAGCTTTCTTT. The encoded protein is CASTVLIRAPEAFF.

This sequence joins TRBV28 and TRBJ2-1, with 7 bases aligning to TRBD2. J gave up 3 bases and V 2 bases, and 4 bases lay outside the gene matches. The CDR3 runs 15 residues. Germline values: CDR1 MDHEN, CDR2 SYDVKM. CDR3 DNA sequence: TGTGCCAGCAGTTTAGCGGGAGTAGACTACAATGAGCAGTTCTTC. It translates to CASSLAGVDYNEQFF.

The chain joins TRBV12-2 to TRBJ1-1. TRBV12-2 corresponds to a pseudogene. There are 12 residues in the CDR3. CDR3 nucleotides: TGTGCAAGTCGCTTAAAGCACCGAGTCCCTTTCTTT. This gives the protein CASRLKHRVPFF.

This chain links TRBV18 with TRBJ2-7; D is possibly TRBD1 or TRBD2 (5 bases each). CDR1 and CDR2 (germline): KGHSH, LQKENI. This CDR3 has 15 residues. The V and J ends lost 5 bases and 2 bases respectively, with 16 bases between them. The chain's CDR3 is CASSEGYGGPYEQYF. CDR3 in DNA: TGTGCCAGCTCAGAGGGGTATGGGGGTCCCTACGAGCAGTACTTC.

This chain joins TRBV11-3 and TRBJ2-2; maybe TRBD2 (6 bases). Germline V lookup: CDR1 SGHNT, CDR2 YENEEA. Trimming pared 5 bases from V and 7 bases from J, leaving 8 bases between. CDR3 length: 12 amino acids. The CDR3 sequence: CASSRGIGELFF. CDR3 DNA: TGTGCCAGCAGCCGGGGGATCGGGGAGCTGTTTTTT.

The CDR3 sequence: CSVQQNTEAFF. The CDR3 region has the DNA TGCAGTGTCCAGCAGAACACTGAAGCTTTCTTT. The rearrangement joins TRBV20-1 to TRBJ1-1; no firm D call. This CDR3 spans 11 amino acids. Trimming left V 7 bases short and J 1 base short, with 7 bases between. Germline CDR1 and CDR2: DFQATT and SNEGSKA (reference sequence).

V and J are TRBV5-6 and TRBJ2-7; the D is unclear. The CDR3 sequence is 15 residues long. CDR1 is SGHDT, CDR2 YYEEEE, per germline. V dropped 5 bases and J dropped 4 bases, with 19 bases sitting between them. This CDR3 reads CASRSVEAPDYEQYF. In DNA, the CDR3 is TGTGCCAGCAGATCGGTGGAAGCCCCTGATTACGAGCAGTACTTC.

The chain carries TRBV19 and TRBJ2-5; D is perhaps TRBD2 (6 bases). CDR3 length: 14 residues. Germline lookup yields CDR1 LNHDA and CDR2 SQIVND (reference sequence). The ends were cut back, 10 bases at V and 2 bases at J, with 17 bases in the middle. The CDR3 DNA follows: TGTGCCACCCCGGGGGTTACAGAACAAGAGACCCAGTACTTC. Its translation is CATPGVTEQETQYF.

V gene TRBV7-2 combines with J gene TRBJ2-7; TRBD1 is a possible D gene (6 bases). Between the trimmed V and J ends, which lost 4 bases and 3 bases, there was a span of 13 bases. In germline, CDR1 is SGHTA, CDR2 FQGNSA. The CDR3 has 14 residues. CDR3 sequence reads: CASSSTGVNYEQYF. In nucleotides, the CDR3 is TGTGCCAGCAGCTCGACAGGTGTAAACTACGAGCAGTACTTC.

J is TRBJ2-1 and V is TRBV28, with TRBD2 identical over 12 bases. V lost 6 bases, J lost 4 bases, and 10 bases stayed unmatched. The CDR3 covers 17 residues. CDR1 is MDHEN and CDR2 is SYDVKM in the germline V gene. The CDR3 protein is CASRSRLAGEGYNEQFF. DNA of the CDR3: TGTGCCAGCAGATCAAGACTAGCGGGAGAGGGGTACAATGAGCAGTTCTTC. The variable domain in full, completed from reference TRBV28 and TRBJ2-1, reads DVKVTQSSRYLVKRTGEKVFLECVQDMDHENMFWYRQDPGLGLRLIYFSYDVKMKEKGDIPEGYSVSREKKERFSLILESASTNQTSMYLCASRSRLAGEGYNEQFFGPGTRLTVL.

The chain employs TRBV9 and TRBJ1-2; 7 positions agree with TRBD1. CDR1 and CDR2 (germline): SGDLS, YYNGEE. The CDR3 runs 16 residues. The trim removed 0 bases at V and 2 bases at J, leaving 7 bases unmatched. This chain's CDR3 is CASSVAPGQSNYGYTF. CDR3 bases: TGTGCCAGCAGCGTAGCGCCGGGACAGTCGAACTATGGCTACACCTTC. Based on the CDR3 plus reference TRBV9 and TRBJ1-2, the full variable domain is DSGVTQTPKHLITATGQRVTLRCSPRSGDLSVYWYQQSLDQGLQFLIQYYNGEERAKGNILERFSAQQFPDLHSELNLSSLELGDSALYFCASSVAPGQSNYGYTFGSGTRLTVV.